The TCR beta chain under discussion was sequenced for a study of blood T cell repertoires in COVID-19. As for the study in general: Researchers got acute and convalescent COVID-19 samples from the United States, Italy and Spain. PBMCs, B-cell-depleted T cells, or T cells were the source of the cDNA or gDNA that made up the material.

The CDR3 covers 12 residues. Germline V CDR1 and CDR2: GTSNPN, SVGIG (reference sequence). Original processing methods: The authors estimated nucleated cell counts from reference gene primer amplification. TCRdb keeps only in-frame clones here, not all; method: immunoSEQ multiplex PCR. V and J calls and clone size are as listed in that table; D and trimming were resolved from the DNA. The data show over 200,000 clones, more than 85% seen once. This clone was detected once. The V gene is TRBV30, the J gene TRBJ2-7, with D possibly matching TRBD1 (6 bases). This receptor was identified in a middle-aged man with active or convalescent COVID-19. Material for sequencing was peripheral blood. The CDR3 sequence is CASDGGGYEQYF. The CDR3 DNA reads TGTGCTTCTGATGGGGGCGGGTACGAGCAGTACTTC.